These 20 T cell receptor beta chains originate from one sample sequenced in a study of T cell responses to AZD1222 COVID-19 vaccine (dated by TCRdb to about 2021). Library construction relied on the immunoSEQ multiplex PCR assay. Here the immuneACCESS table is served through TCRdb, limited to in-frame sequences with V and J called. Missing clones are a known gap in these copies; in checked studies unresolved V genes cover under half, and the rest lacks a known reason. Present in this sample are approximately 100,000 clones, about nine tenths of which were seen just once. The ten largest clones represent about 5.2% of the sample. The time point label of this sample denotes: baseline before first vaccination. Here the sequenced sample was peripheral blood, taken on day 0 of AZD1222 vaccination. Receptor source: an adult in good health.

CDR3 protein: CASSTITEAFF. For the CDR3, the DNA is TGCGCCAGCAGTACTATCACTGAAGCTTTCTTT. The gene calls are TRBV10-2 and TRBJ1-1; D gene uncertain. The V gene's germline CDR1 is WSHSY and CDR2 SAAADI. With 5 bases removed from V and 4 bases from J, the gap between germline ends came to 5 bases. CDR3 length: 11 amino acids.

The chain combines TRBV5-1 with TRBJ1-5; no firm D call. V lost 2 bases and J 4 bases, leaving 4 bases between the germline ends. Germline V gene lookup returns CDR1 SGHRS and CDR2 YFSETQ. The CDR3 is made up of 12 amino acids. Written as DNA, the CDR3 is TGCGCCAGCAGCTTTTTTAATCAGCCCCAGCATTTT. Amino acids: CASSFFNQPQHF. The entire variable domain, with the rest obtained from reference TRBV5-1 and TRBJ1-5, is as follows: KAGVTQTPRYLIKTRGQQVTLSCSPISGHRSVSWYQQTPGQGLQFLFEYFSETQRNKGNFPGRFSGRQFSNSRSEMNVSTLELGDSALYLCASSFFNQPQHFGDGTRLSIL.

This rearrangement joins TRBV19 to TRBJ1-2; tentatively, D is TRBD1 (6 bases). The CDR3 spans 14 residues. V lost 2 bases, J lost 7 bases, and 14 bases lay in between. Germline V gene sequence: CDR1 LNHDA, CDR2 SQIVND (reference sequence). The CDR3 sequence: CASSITAGAGGYTF. CDR3 bases: TGTGCCAGTAGTATAACGGCAGGGGCAGGTGGCTACACCTTC.

A few counts support this clone. J is TRBJ2-1 and V is TRBV7-9, with a tentative D call TRBD1 (6 bases). Germline V lookup: CDR1 SEHNR, CDR2 FQNEAQ (reference sequence). This CDR3 comprises 12 residues. V dropped 1 base and J dropped 10 bases, with 8 bases sitting between them. The CDR3 DNA sequence: TGTGCCAGCAGCTTAGAGGACAGCGAGCAGTTCTTC. Translating gives CASSLEDSEQFF.

This clone was seen just once. V and J are TRBV12-5 and TRBJ2-3; TRBD2 agrees at 14 bases. The CDR3 length is 16 residues. Losses at the gene ends were 3 bases for V and 7 bases for J; bases not matched to a gene: 6. CDR1 is LGHNT and CDR2 is FRNRAP in the germline V gene. CDR3 bases: TGTGCTAGTGGTTTTCGGGGGACTAGCGGGAGTCATACGCAGTATTTT. It yields the protein CASGFRGTSGSHTQYF.

V is TRBV3-1 (or the pseudogene TRBV3-2) and J is TRBJ1-2; D is unresolved. CDR3 length: 14 amino acids. V was cut by 1 base and J by 8 bases, with 14 bases left in between. Germline CDR1 is LGHDT and CDR2 is YNNKEL (reference sequence). The CDR3 sequence: CASSQGEGSRGYTF. The CDR3 coding sequence is TGTGCCAGCAGCCAAGGGGAGGGAAGTCGAGGCTACACCTTC.

This chain joins TRBV6-2 or TRBV6-3 and TRBJ1-5, with D uncertain. Looked up from germline, CDR1 is MNHEY and CDR2 is SVGEGT. Trimming shortened V by 2 bases and J by 6 bases, and 8 bases separated the two germline ends. The CDR3 has 13 residues. The CDR3 spells CASSYPAAQPQHF. DNA of the CDR3: TGTGCCAGCAGTTACCCCGCTGCTCAGCCCCAGCATTTT.

The genes are TRBV3-1 (or the pseudogene TRBV3-2) and TRBJ2-2, with D possibly being TRBD1 (5 bases). CDR1 and CDR2 (germline): LGHDT, YNNKEL (reference sequence). CDR3 size: 13 residues. V shed 5 bases and J shed 7 bases, with 11 bases lying between them. The CDR3 DNA is TGTGCCAGCAGCGCAGGGATGGTCGGGGAGCTGTTTTTT. As protein: CASSAGMVGELFF.

The chain carries TRBV7-2 and TRBJ1-6; no firm D call. The CDR3 length is 12 residues. Germline V gene sequence: CDR1 SGHTA, CDR2 FQGNSA. The V gene lost 4 bases and the J gene lost 6 bases, with 4 bases spanning the gap. CDR3 nucleotides: TGTGCCAGCAGCTCTCCTAATTCACCCCTCCACTTT. Translating it yields CASSSPNSPLHF.

In nucleotides, the CDR3 is TGTGCCAGCAGTTTCAGCCTAAGCGGACCATCCGACAATGAGCAGTTCTTC. Translated, it gives CASSFSLSGPSDNEQFF. V usage is TRBV28 and J usage is TRBJ2-1; D possibly corresponds to TRBD2 (5 bases). Germline V gives CDR1 MDHEN, CDR2 SYDVKM. The CDR3 length is 17 residues. V lost 3 bases, J lost 5 bases, and 20 bases lay in between.

The genes are TRBV28 and TRBJ1-3; D uncertain. V shed 8 bases and J shed 2 bases, with 13 bases lying between them. Germline CDR1 MDHEN, CDR2 SYDVKM. The CDR3 is made up of 14 amino acids. CDR3 sequence (DNA): TGTGCCAGCGGCGGCCTCAGAGCTGGAAACACCATATATTTT. It encodes CASGGLRAGNTIYF.

The chain combines TRBV2 with TRBJ1-5; D ambiguous. Trimming stripped 4 bases from V and 0 bases from J, with 13 bases between. CDR3 length: 16 amino acids. CDR1 is SNHLY, CDR2 FYNNEI, per germline. In DNA form, the CDR3 reads TGTGCCAGCAGTGGTCTCCCGACATATAGCAATCAGCCCCAGCATTTT. Translating it yields CASSGLPTYSNQPQHF. Full variable domain (missing parts from reference TRBV2 and TRBJ1-5): EPEVTQTPSHQVTQMGQEVILRCVPISNHLYFYWYRQILGQKVEFLVSFYNNEISEKSEIFDDQFSVERPDGSNFTLKIRSTKLEDSAMYFCASSGLPTYSNQPQHFGDGTRLSIL.

J is TRBJ2-6 and V is TRBV7-9, with D possibly being TRBD1 or TRBD2 (5 bases each). This CDR3 region has 16 residues. Germline CDR1 is SEHNR and CDR2 is FQNEAQ (reference sequence). Trimming removed 4 bases from V and 4 bases from J, with 14 bases in between. The CDR3 DNA sequence: TGTGCCAGCAGCTCGGCCTCGGGACCCGGGGCCAACGTCCTGACTTTC. This codes for CASSSASGPGANVLTF.

The V gene is TRBV5-1, the J gene TRBJ2-7; D ambiguous. This CDR3 comprises 13 residues. Trimming cost V 4 bases and J 2 bases, with 10 bases left between them. Germline V gives CDR1 SGHRS, CDR2 YFSETQ. The CDR3 bases are TGCGCCAGCAGCAACGGACGAACCTACGAGCAGTACTTC. Translated: CASSNGRTYEQYF.

The chain combines TRBV28 with TRBJ1-4; D gene uncertain. The CDR3 sequence is 15 residues long. V was clipped by 3 bases and J by 0 bases, with 8 bases between them. Germline V CDR1 and CDR2: MDHEN, SYDVKM. The DNA for the CDR3 is TGTGCCAGCAGTTTCGACCGTACAACTAATGAAAAACTGTTTTTT. Protein product: CASSFDRTTNEKLFF.

The chain employs TRBV18 and TRBJ2-5; TRBD1 matches at 8 bases. V was clipped by 3 bases and J by 2 bases; unmatched bases: 5. There are 15 residues in the CDR3. The germline V gene has CDR1 KGHSH and CDR2 LQKENI. The CDR3 protein is CASSPGTGSQETQYF. CDR3 coding DNA: TGTGCCAGCTCACCCGGGACAGGTAGTCAAGAGACCCAGTACTTC.

The chain couples TRBV2 to TRBJ1-3; D remains ambiguous. The CDR3 contains 14 residues. Trimming stripped 5 bases from V and 0 bases from J, with 8 bases between. Germline CDR1 SNHLY, CDR2 FYNNEI. CDR3 amino acids: CASSQQYSGNTIYF. For the CDR3, the DNA is TGTGCCAGCAGTCAACAGTACTCTGGAAACACCATATATTTT.

V usage is TRBV7-9 and J usage is TRBJ2-7, with 10 positions matching TRBD1. In germline, CDR1 is SEHNR, CDR2 FQNEAQ (reference sequence). CDR3 size: 14 residues. V trimming: 5 bases; J trimming: 5 bases; junction bases outside the gene matches: 6. The CDR3 spells CASSPRQGANEQYF. The CDR3 nucleotides are TGTGCCAGCAGCCCCCGACAGGGGGCAAACGAGCAGTACTTC.

Points on this clone: It is unclear where the CDR3 begins or ends on the DNA, so no DNA is shown, and the CDR3 is as TCRdb lists it. V is TRBV28 and J is TRBJ2-7; the D call of TRBD1 is as the table states it, not checked on the DNA. Germline CDR1 MDHEN, CDR2 SYDVKM. Termini included, the CDR3 measures 16 amino acids. The CDR3 reads CASSSSGQGPVYEQYF.

This clone is a singleton in its sample. This chain links TRBV27 with TRBJ1-4; perhaps TRBD1 as D (5 bases). CDR1 MNHEY and CDR2 SMNVEV come from the germline V gene (reference sequence). The CDR3 extends over 14 amino acids. Trimming left V 7 bases short and J 2 bases short, with 11 bases between. The CDR3 sequence is CASKRGTTNEKLFF. The CDR3 coding sequence is TGTGCCAGCAAAAGAGGGACCACTAATGAAAAACTGTTTTTT.